This record looks at one TCR beta chain sequence and its context. What it recognizes is unknown. TCRdb redid the calling of the 5' RACE reads with MiXCR, one entry per CDR3 protein. The sample lists fewer than 700,000 distinct CDR3 sequences; about a sixth were seen once. This specimen belongs to a study of T-cell memory formation after mild COVID-19. The study, taken as a whole, reports: Cross-reactive memory appears to have joined, as suggested by some responding clones showing up in pre-infection memory.

Germline lookup yields CDR1 KGHSH and CDR2 LQKENI. The CDR3 has 14 residues. V dropped 3 bases and J dropped 7; count of bases not matched to a gene: 3. The V call is TRBV18, the J call TRBJ2-1; 10 bases are shared with TRBD2. The material sequenced was PBMCs or a T cell subset sorted from them (not recorded which). The receptor comes from an adult woman who had mild COVID-19 (a few samples of this study predate the infection). Cell type and time point are not known. The CDR3 sequence is CASSPQTSGNEQFF. CDR3 nucleotide sequence: TGTGCCAGCTCACCCCAGACTAGCGGGAATGAGCAGTTCTTC.